The 10 T cell receptor beta chains listed next were all sequenced from one sample in a study of Ad26.COV2.S vaccination and SARS-CoV-2 variants. Repertoires were generated with immunoSEQ multiplex PCR, while TCRdb's copy carries only in-frame clones and drops some. The table includes 150,000 to 200,000 clones, around 85% detected once. Sequencing was performed on peripheral blood, taken after recovery from COVID-19. The receptor source for this set is a human donor who had recovered from COVID-19.

This clone was picked up a small number of times. CDR3 bases: TGTGCCAGCAGGCTAGCGGGACTAGCAGCTAAAGGGAACACCGGGGAGCTGTTTTTT. Its protein product is CASRLAGLAAKGNTGELFF. This chain connects TRBV7-9 to TRBJ2-2, with 9 positions matching TRBD2. J gave up 1 base and V 6 bases, and 15 bases lay outside the gene matches. Germline CDR1 is SEHNR and CDR2 is FQNEAQ (reference sequence). The CDR3 is made up of 19 amino acids.

The chain combines TRBV7-9 with TRBJ1-1; 11 bases map to TRBD1. The CDR3 spans 15 residues. The trim removed 5 bases at V and 4 bases at J, leaving 6 bases unmatched. Germline V gives CDR1 SEHNR, CDR2 FQNEAQ (reference sequence). The chain's CDR3 is CASSRMDRGLTEAFF. CDR3 nucleotides: TGTGCCAGCAGCCGCATGGACAGGGGGCTCACTGAAGCTTTCTTT.

This chain links TRBV2 with TRBJ2-7, with TRBD2 identical over 10 bases. The V and J ends lost 8 bases and 1 base, in that order; junction bases with no gene match: 14. The CDR3 contains 17 residues. CDR1 is SNHLY and CDR2 is FYNNEI in the germline V gene. CDR3 sequence: CASQRGSGRLLSYEQYF. The CDR3 DNA reads as TGTGCCAGCCAGAGGGGTAGCGGGAGGCTCCTTTCCTACGAGCAGTACTTC.

The chain joins TRBV28 to TRBJ2-3; TRBD2 matches 13 bases. The V gene end was trimmed by 6 bases and the J gene end by 4 bases; junction bases not matched to a gene: 4. From germline, CDR1 is MDHEN and CDR2 SYDVKM. CDR3 size: 15 residues. The CDR3: CASRTSGGPSDTQYF. CDR3 coding DNA: TGTGCCAGCAGGACTAGCGGGGGGCCGTCAGATACGCAGTATTTT.

This clone was recorded once. Here the CDR3 reads CASGLGAGHTQYF. Written as DNA, the CDR3 is TGTGCTAGTGGTTTGGGAGCGGGGCATACGCAGTATTTT. The chain recombines TRBV12-5 with TRBJ2-3; 7 bases map to TRBD2. The length of the CDR3 is 13 residues. The trim removed 1 base at V and 7 bases at J, leaving 2 bases unmatched. The germline V gene encodes CDR1 LGHNT and CDR2 FRNRAP.

The chain recombines TRBV30 with TRBJ1-1; TRBD1 might be the D (5 bases). V was shortened by 0 bases and J by 2 bases, with 16 bases between the two germline ends. Per germline, CDR1 GTSNPN and CDR2 SVGIG (reference sequence). CDR3 length: 16 amino acids. In nucleotides, the CDR3 is TGTGCCTGGAGTGTAAGGTATCCAGGGACCAACACTGAAGCTTTCTTT. Translating it yields CAWSVRYPGTNTEAFF.

This CDR3 is CATTSGSKDTQYF. DNA of the CDR3: TGTGCCACTACTAGCGGGAGTAAAGATACGCAGTATTTT. This chain uses TRBV10-3 with TRBJ2-3; TRBD2 agrees at 11 bases. Germline V gene sequence: CDR1 ENHRY, CDR2 SYGVKD. The CDR3 is made up of 13 amino acids. With V trimmed by 10 bases and J by 5 bases, 5 bases remained unmatched.

This clone appeared a single time. The chain employs TRBV6-1 and TRBJ1-1; D is uncertain. CDR1 and CDR2 (germline): MNHNS, SASEGT. This CDR3 has 14 amino acids. Between the trimmed V and J ends, which lost 2 bases and 5 bases, there was a span of 12 bases. As DNA, the CDR3 is TGTGCCAGCAGTGAACAAGGGTATCGGACTGAAGCTTTCTTT. It is translated as CASSEQGYRTEAFF.

The J gene is TRBJ2-2, the V gene TRBV14; TRBD2 aligns across 12 bases. The CDR3 has 16 residues. V shed 4 bases and J 7 bases; nucleotides not matched to a gene: 7. The V gene's germline CDR1 is SGHDN and CDR2 FVKESK. The CDR3 bases are TGTGCCAGCAGCCCACTAGCGGGAGGAGTAGGCGGGGAGCTGTTTTTT. Its protein is CASSPLAGGVGGELFF.

This clone has a single count. The same CDR3 can be traced to other DNA sequences in this sample. This CDR3 is CASSEGGLVGGGYTF. As DNA, the CDR3 is TGTGCCAGCAGTGAAGGGGGATTAGTAGGGGGTGGCTACACCTTC. The gene calls are TRBV6-1 and TRBJ1-2; D may be TRBD1 (6 bases). From germline, CDR1 is MNHNS and CDR2 SASEGT. Trimming took off 1 base at V and 7 bases at J, with 16 bases between the two ends. The CDR3 runs 15 residues.